Described below is a single TCR beta chain sequence and its context. The CDR3 covers 12 residues. Trimming removed 0 bases at V and 4 bases at J, with 4 bases between. Germline CDR1 is LGHNT and CDR2 is FRNRAP. This record belongs to a study of technical replicates of blood from several donors. Sequenced by immunoSEQ multiplex PCR; TCRdb stores in-frame clones only, minus some. The table shows approximately 79,000 clones, with around 94% occurring only once. The TCR was taken from a human donor in good health. This chain connects TRBV12-5 to TRBJ2-7, with no clear D. Sequenced input: T cells isolated from PBMCs. Here the CDR3 DNA reads TGTGCTAGTGGTTTGGTACTATACGAGCAGTACTTC. Its protein is CASGLVLYEQYF.